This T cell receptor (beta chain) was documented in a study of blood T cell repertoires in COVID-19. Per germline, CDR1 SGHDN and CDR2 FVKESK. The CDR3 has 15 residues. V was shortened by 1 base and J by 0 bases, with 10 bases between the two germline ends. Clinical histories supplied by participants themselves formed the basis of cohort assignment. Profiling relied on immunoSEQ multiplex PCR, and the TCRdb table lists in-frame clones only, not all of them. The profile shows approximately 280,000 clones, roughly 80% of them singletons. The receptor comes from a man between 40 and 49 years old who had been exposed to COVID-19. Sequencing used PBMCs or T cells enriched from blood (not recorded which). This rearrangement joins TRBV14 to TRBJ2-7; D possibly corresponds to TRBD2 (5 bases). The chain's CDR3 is CASSQGTLPSYEQYF. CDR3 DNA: TGTGCCAGCAGCCAAGGGACTCTCCCCTCCTACGAGCAGTACTTC.